This is a list of T cell receptor beta chains from one sample in a study of glioma-infiltrating T cells. TCRdb processed the multiplex PCR reads anew with MiXCR; each CDR3 protein has one entry. This sample has approximately 140,000 distinct CDR3 sequences; around 25% occur once, and the top ten carry around a quarter. The sequenced sample consisted of glioma tissue, nonneoplastic brain tissue, or PBMCs (not recorded which). These receptors came from a human donor with low-grade glioma or glioblastoma, undergoing nonglioma brain surgery, or in good health (not recorded which). Both conserved end residues are part of each CDR3. D genes are given only for firm matches. Clone size is given for some rows only: seen once, a few or many times, or a class if the clone is expanded.

CASNGQQETQYF TGCGCCAGCAATGGACAGCAAGAGACCCAGTACTTC TRBJ2-5 TRBV10-2 NA few
CASSTPSGANYGYTF TGTGCCAGCAGTACCCCGAGCGGGGCTAACTATGGCTACACCTTC TRBJ1-2 TRBV28 NA few
CASRDYETGSNQPQHF TGTGCCAGCAGAGACTACGAAACAGGGAGCAATCAGCCCCAGCATTTT TRBJ1-5 TRBV2 NA NA
CASSFGTGGLTDTQYF TGTGCCAGCAGTTTCGGGACAGGGGGCCTTACAGATACGCAGTATTTT TRBJ2-3 TRBV12-3/TRBV12-4 TRBD1 few
CSALYYGYTF TGCAGTGCGTTATACTATGGCTACACCTTC TRBJ1-2 TRBV20-1 NA many
CASSLFLTPRDSPLHF TGTGCCAGCAGCTTATTTCTAACCCCAAGGGATTCCCCCCTCCACTTT TRBJ1-6 TRBV7-2 NA few
CASSPRLRDTTKETQYF TGCGCCAGCAGCCCCAGACTCCGGGACACGACTAAAGAGACCCAGTACTTC TRBJ2-5 TRBV4-1 NA many
CASGPRYSNQPQHF TGTGCCAGTGGCCCGAGGTATAGCAATCAGCCCCAGCATTTT TRBJ1-5 TRBV19 NA NA
CASSPTSGVYNEQFF TGTGCCAGCAGCCCGACTAGCGGGGTCTACAATGAGCAGTTCTTC TRBJ2-1 TRBV2 TRBD2 few
CASSLARVGYTF TGTGCCAGCAGCTTAGCTAGGGTTGGCTACACCTTC TRBJ1-2 TRBV7-2 NA few
CASTLSGGSRRGYGYTF TGTGCCAGCACCCTAAGCGGGGGATCAAGGAGAGGCTATGGCTACACCTTC TRBJ1-2 TRBV6-1 NA few
CSARTWGPNYGYTF TGCAGTGCTAGAACTTGGGGACCTAACTATGGCTACACCTTC TRBJ1-2 TRBV20-1 NA many
CASGFRGGTGNTIYF TGTGCCAGCGGCTTCAGGGGAGGGACTGGAAACACCATATATTTT TRBJ1-3 TRBV27 NA many
CASSFQGQETQYF TGCGCCAGCAGCTTTCAGGGACAAGAGACCCAGTACTTC TRBJ2-5 TRBV7-9 NA few
CASSDRVYGDTEAFF TGTGCCAGCAGTGACAGGGTTTATGGAGACACTGAAGCTTTCTTT TRBJ1-1 TRBV6-1 NA many
CASTPRGLANTEAFF TGTGCCAGCACCCCGAGGGGGCTGGCGAACACTGAAGCTTTCTTT TRBJ1-1 TRBV6-1 TRBD1 few
CASSPLIGGYTF TGTGCCAGCAGTCCTCTGATCGGTGGCTACACCTTC TRBJ1-2 TRBV25-1 NA NA
CASTGRNEQFF TGTGCCAGCACGGGGCGCAATGAGCAGTTCTTC TRBJ2-1 TRBV2 NA few
CAISGGQPHTDTQYF TGTGCCATCAGCGGGGGACAGCCCCACACAGATACGCAGTATTTT TRBJ2-3 TRBV10-3 NA few
CASSYNRDYDNEQFF TGTGCCAGCAGTTACAATAGGGACTACGACAATGAGCAGTTCTTC TRBJ2-1 TRBV6-6 TRBD2 many
CASSYRPGQGINQPQHF TGTGCCAGCAGCTACCGACCGGGACAGGGTATCAATCAGCCCCAGCATTTT TRBJ1-5 TRBV11-2 TRBD1 few
CATSRDPGELFF TGTGCCACCAGCAGAGATCCCGGGGAGCTGTTTTTT TRBJ2-2 TRBV15 NA many
CSASLTSGGRKETQYF TGCAGTGCTAGCTTAACTAGCGGGGGCCGAAAAGAGACCCAGTACTTC TRBJ2-5 TRBV20-1 TRBD2 few
CASRPEGNYGYTF TGTGCCAGCAGGCCGGAGGGGAACTATGGCTACACCTTC TRBJ1-2 TRBV12-3/TRBV12-4 NA NA
CSAIKRGVTDTQYF TGCAGTGCTATAAAGCGGGGGGTCACAGATACGCAGTATTTT TRBJ2-3 TRBV20-1 TRBD2 few
CASSLVLNTIYF TGTGCCAGCAGTTTGGTGTTGAACACCATATATTTT TRBJ1-3 TRBV12-3/TRBV12-4 NA few
CSAWGLGSYNEQFF TGCAGTGCGTGGGGTCTTGGCTCCTACAATGAGCAGTTCTTC TRBJ2-1 TRBV20-1 NA many
CSAQGGLPKTDTQYF TGCAGTGCTCAGGGGGGACTACCCAAGACAGATACGCAGTATTTT TRBJ2-3 TRBV20-1 NA many
CASSFGGGGPQHF TGTGCCAGCAGCTTTGGCGGAGGGGGGCCCCAGCATTTT TRBJ1-5 TRBV5-5 NA few
CASRLAYSYEQFF TGTGCCAGCAGACTAGCCTACTCCTATGAGCAGTTCTTC TRBJ2-1 TRBV6-2/TRBV6-3 NA NA
CASSPTAGVGRTEAFF TGTGCCAGCAGCCCCACCGCAGGGGTTGGTCGAACTGAAGCTTTCTTT TRBJ1-1 TRBV7-9 NA NA
CASSPSGAWGYTF TGTGCCAGCAGTCCCTCAGGGGCGTGGGGCTACACCTTC TRBJ1-2 TRBV6-2/TRBV6-3 NA many
CASSQDYGRSETQYF TGTGCCAGCAGCCAAGACTATGGCAGGTCAGAGACCCAGTACTTC TRBJ2-5 TRBV14 NA NA
CASSSLGVSYGYTF TGTGCCAGCAGTTCCTTAGGGGTATCCTATGGCTACACCTTC TRBJ1-2 TRBV28 NA many
CASQGAVEKLFF TGTGCCAGCCAGGGGGCGGTTGAAAAACTGTTTTTT TRBJ1-4 TRBV19 TRBD1 NA
CASSSSHPPGDYGYAF TGTGCCAGCAGTTCGAGTCACCCCCCGGGAGACTATGGCTACGCCTTC TRBJ1-2 TRBV6-5 NA few
CSAGGGLAGPRQETQYF TGCAGTGCTGGAGGGGGACTAGCGGGGCCCCGCCAAGAGACCCAGTACTTC TRBJ2-5 TRBV20-1 TRBD2 NA
CSARASGGGKETQYF TGCAGTGCTAGGGCGTCGGGCGGGGGCAAAGAGACCCAGTACTTC TRBJ2-5 TRBV20-1 NA NA
CASSFRTGVETQYF TGTGCCAGCAGCTTTCGGACAGGGGTTGAGACCCAGTACTTC TRBJ2-5 TRBV7-9 TRBD1 many
CASSLGPVQGNNSPLHF TGTGCCAGCAGCTTAGGGCCGGTACAGGGGAATAATTCACCCCTCCACTTT TRBJ1-6 TRBV11-2 TRBD1 NA
CAISDQGAKNIQYF TGTGCCATCAGTGACCAGGGGGCCAAAAACATTCAGTACTTC TRBJ2-4 TRBV10-3 NA few
CASSLGPFNSPLHF TGTGCCAGCAGCTTGGGGCCCTTTAATTCACCCCTCCACTTT TRBJ1-6 TRBV5-6 NA NA
CSVGSKAETQYF TGCAGCGTTGGGAGCAAAGCGGAGACCCAGTACTTC TRBJ2-5 TRBV29-1 NA many
CAVSGVNQPQHF TGCGCCGTTTCAGGTGTCAATCAGCCCCAGCATTTT TRBJ1-5 TRBV4-1 NA once
CASGGKREDVDTQYF TGCGCCAGCGGGGGCAAAAGGGAGGATGTAGATACGCAGTATTTT TRBJ2-3 TRBV4-1 NA NA
CSARDALNTEAFF TGCAGTGCTAGAGATGCCCTGAACACTGAAGCTTTCTTT TRBJ1-1 TRBV20-1 NA few
CASSPFLIGRSSGANVLTF TGTGCCAGCAGCCCTTTCCTTATAGGACGTTCTTCTGGGGCCAACGTCCTGACTTTC TRBJ2-6 TRBV7-2 NA NA
CASSRHAELNTEAFF TGTGCCAGCAGCCGACACGCAGAGTTGAACACTGAAGCTTTCTTT TRBJ1-1 TRBV4-2 NA many